These 22 T cell receptor beta chains came from one sample sequenced in a study of CD8 T cells in ankylosing spondylitis. TCRdb independently ran MiXCR on the 5' RACE reads; one entry per CDR3 protein. The sample lists about 36,000 distinct CDR3 sequences; roughly 12% were seen once. Sequenced input: synovial fluid, either unsorted or a sorted T cell fraction (not recorded which). All receptors derive from a male donor with ankylosing spondylitis.

V gene TRBV20-1 combines with J gene TRBJ2-1, with a weak D call TRBD1 (8 bases). This CDR3 region has 16 residues. The V end was cut by 2 bases, the J end by 6 bases, with 20 bases between. CDR1 is DFQATT and CDR2 is SNEGSKA in the germline V gene (reference sequence). The CDR3 spells CSARPLQGGHVNEQFF. The CDR3 region has the DNA TGCAGTGCTAGACCTCTACAGGGGGGGCACGTCAATGAGCAGTTCTTC.

This clonotype has only a few counts. The chain is built from TRBV9 and TRBJ2-1; 7 nucleotides align to TRBD2. Germline V gives CDR1 SGDLS, CDR2 YYNGEE. The CDR3 is 16 residues long. Trimming removed 3 bases from V and 2 bases from J; junction bases left unmatched: 8. CDR3 sequence: CASSGRWEGPYNEQFF. The CDR3 coding sequence is TGTGCCAGCAGCGGACGGTGGGAGGGCCCCTACAATGAGCAGTTCTTC. Full variable domain (missing parts from reference TRBV9 and TRBJ2-1): DSGVTQTPKHLITATGQRVTLRCSPRSGDLSVYWYQQSLDQGLQFLIQYYNGEERAKGNILERFSAQQFPDLHSELNLSSLELGDSALYFCASSGRWEGPYNEQFFGPGTRLTVL.

This clonotype has at least ten counts. The V gene is TRBV12-3 or TRBV12-4, the J gene TRBJ2-1; weak D call: TRBD2 (6 bases). The V end lost 3 bases, the J end lost 3 bases, and 12 bases lay between the germline ends. The CDR3 totals 15 residues. Written as DNA, the CDR3 is TGTGCCAGCAGTTTCCCGGGGGAAGTCTACAATGAGCAGTTCTTC. The encoded protein is CASSFPGEVYNEQFF.

This clonotype occurred many times. The V gene is TRBV20-1, the J gene TRBJ2-1, with 7 positions matching TRBD2. V gave up 4 bases and J gave up 4 bases; unmatched junction bases: 10. CDR3 length: 15 amino acids. Germline lookup yields CDR1 DFQATT and CDR2 SNEGSKA (reference sequence). The chain's CDR3 is CSANPGLPWYNEQFF. CDR3 DNA: TGCAGTGCTAATCCGGGACTACCATGGTACAATGAGCAGTTCTTC.

This clonotype was seen many times. The genes are TRBV7-9 and TRBJ2-1, with D maybe TRBD1 (6 bases). The CDR3 spans 15 residues. The germline CDR1 and CDR2 sequences are SEHNR and FQNEAQ (reference sequence). Trimming stripped 5 bases from V and 3 bases from J, with 14 bases between. The CDR3 region is CASSPRDTYYNEQFF. CDR3 nucleotide sequence: TGTGCCAGCAGCCCCCGGGACACCTACTACAATGAGCAGTTCTTC. Full variable domain (outside the CDR3, taken from reference TRBV7-9 and TRBJ2-1): DTGVSQNPRHKITKRGQNVTFRCDPISEHNRLYWYRQTLGQGPEFLTYFQNEAQLEKSRLLSDRFSAERPKGSFSTLEIQRTEQGDSAMYLCASSPRDTYYNEQFFGPGTRLTVL.

The chain recombines TRBV28 with TRBJ2-2; D may be TRBD1 (5 bases). The germline V gene has CDR1 MDHEN and CDR2 SYDVKM. The CDR3 totals 13 residues. Trimming took 7 bases from V and 4 from J, leaving 10 bases between them. The CDR3 DNA reads TGTGCCAGCACCAACAGGATCACCGGGGAGCTGTTTTTT. As protein: CASTNRITGELFF. The full variable domain, completed using reference TRBV28 and TRBJ2-2, is DVKVTQSSRYLVKRTGEKVFLECVQDMDHENMFWYRQDPGLGLRLIYFSYDVKMKEKGDIPEGYSVSREKKERFSLILESASTNQTSMYLCASTNRITGELFFGEGSRLTVL.

The V call is TRBV20-1, the J call TRBJ1-1, with D uncertain. The CDR3 covers 13 residues. The germline CDR1 and CDR2 sequences are DFQATT and SNEGSKA (reference sequence). Trimming removed 3 bases from V and 1 base from J, with 9 bases in between. The CDR3 is CSARTPRNTEAFF. DNA of the CDR3: TGCAGTGCTAGGACCCCGAGGAACACTGAAGCTTTCTTT.

This clonotype was recorded many times. The chain links TRBV28 to TRBJ2-1; 7 nucleotides line up with TRBD2. The germline gives CDR1 MDHEN, CDR2 SYDVKM. V gave up 8 bases and J gave up 4 bases; unmatched junction bases: 8. There are 14 residues in the CDR3. Here the CDR3 reads CASERESQYNEQFF. As DNA, the CDR3 is TGTGCCAGCGAGCGGGAAAGTCAATACAATGAGCAGTTCTTC.

The V call is TRBV10-3, the J call TRBJ2-1; 12 nucleotides line up with TRBD2. CDR1 and CDR2 (germline): ENHRY, SYGVKD. CDR3 length equals 16 residues. The ends lost 5 bases at V and 3 bases at J; junction bases unmatched: 5. CDR3 sequence: CAISSRTSGIYNEQFF. DNA for the CDR3: TGTGCCATCAGTTCTCGGACTAGCGGGATCTACAATGAGCAGTTCTTC.

Written as DNA, the CDR3 is TGTGCCAGTAGTATCGCCCGGATGAGCAATCAGCCCCAGCATTTT. Its protein product is CASSIARMSNQPQHF. The chain is built from TRBV19 and TRBJ1-5; D is ambiguous. CDR3 length: 15 amino acids. With 3 bases removed from V and 1 base from J, the gap between germline ends came to 10 bases. In germline, CDR1 is LNHDA, CDR2 SQIVND (reference sequence).

This rearrangement joins TRBV10-3 to TRBJ2-1; 9 bases line up with TRBD1. Germline assignment: CDR1 ENHRY and CDR2 SYGVKD. The CDR3 length is 15 residues. V dropped 6 bases and J dropped 2; count of bases not matched to a gene: 5. The CDR3: CAIREQGAAYNEQFF. Written as DNA, the CDR3 is TGTGCCATCAGGGAACAGGGGGCAGCCTACAATGAGCAGTTCTTC.

This clonotype has more than one count but fewer than ten. The V call is TRBV7-9, the J call TRBJ1-1; D may be TRBD1 (5 bases). This CDR3 is built from 14 residues. Trimming took off 5 bases at V and 9 bases at J, with 19 bases between the two ends. Germline-derived CDR1 and CDR2 are SEHNR and FQNEAQ (reference sequence). CDR3: CASSTRDSLLKAFF. The CDR3 DNA reads TGTGCCAGCAGCACGCGGGACTCCCTTTTGAAAGCTTTCTTT.

As to this clonotype: One end of the junction varies from germline; a read error may be responsible. The chain joins TRBV7-7 to TRBJ1-3; D uncertain. The germline gives CDR1 SSHAT, CDR2 FNYEAQ (reference sequence). The CDR3 has 14 residues. The CDR3: CASSTLGAGNTIYF. In DNA form, the CDR3 reads TGTGCTAGCAGCACCCTAGGCGCTGGAAACACCATATATTTT. The full variable domain, its missing parts supplied by reference TRBV7-7 and TRBJ1-3, is GAGVSQSPRYKVTKRGQDVTLRCDPISSHATLYWYQQALGQGPEFLTYFNYEAQPDKSGLPSDRFSAERPEGSISTLTIQRTEQRDSAMYRCASSTLGAGNTIYFGEGSWLTVV.

The CDR3 sequence is CSVTETWDTEAFF. In DNA, the CDR3 is TGCAGCGTGACAGAAACTTGGGACACTGAAGCTTTCTTT. This sequence joins TRBV29-1 and TRBJ1-1; tentative D call: TRBD1 (5 bases). The germline V gene encodes CDR1 SQVTM and CDR2 ANQGSEA. There are 13 residues in the CDR3. V was trimmed by 6 bases and J by 3 bases, leaving 14 bases between them.

The chain uses TRBV28 and TRBJ2-7, with D perhaps TRBD2 (6 bases). The CDR3 totals 16 residues. In germline, CDR1 is MDHEN, CDR2 SYDVKM. Between the trimmed V and J ends, which lost 1 base and 3 bases, there was a span of 16 bases. The CDR3 sequence is CASSLFPGGRIYEQYF. In nucleotides, the CDR3 is TGTGCCAGCAGTTTATTCCCTGGGGGGAGGATCTACGAGCAGTACTTC. Complete variable domain (other parts from reference TRBV28 and TRBJ2-7): DVKVTQSSRYLVKRTGEKVFLECVQDMDHENMFWYRQDPGLGLRLIYFSYDVKMKEKGDIPEGYSVSREKKERFSLILESASTNQTSMYLCASSLFPGGRIYEQYFGPGTRLTVT.

This clonotype was counted only a few times. This sequence joins TRBV5-4 and TRBJ2-3; tentatively, D is TRBD1 or TRBD2 (5 bases each). Per the germline V gene, CDR1 is SGHNT and CDR2 is YYREEE (reference sequence). The CDR3 runs to 17 residues. V was cut by 1 base and J by 1 base, with 16 bases left in between. DNA for the CDR3: TGTGCCAGCAGCTTGCGGGACCGAAGTTGGGGCACAGATACGCAGTATTTT. Its protein is CASSLRDRSWGTDTQYF.

The chain has TRBV28 and TRBJ2-2; D gene unclear. This CDR3 has 15 residues. V was shortened by 3 bases and J by 7 bases, with 15 bases between the two germline ends. Germline V gene sequence: CDR1 MDHEN, CDR2 SYDVKM. The CDR3 DNA sequence: TGTGCCAGCAGTTTGGTGGAATGGAGAGGCGGGGAGCTGTTTTTT. Translation: CASSLVEWRGGELFF.

A remark on this clonotype: One base away lies a much larger clone, so this may be a sequencing read error. The chain links TRBV7-3 to TRBJ1-1; possible D gene TRBD1, 5 bases. V was cut by 3 bases and J by 1 base, with 6 bases left in between. From germline, CDR1 is SGHTA and CDR2 FQGTGA. This CDR3 is built from 13 residues. The CDR3 spells CASSFGANTEAFF. For the CDR3, the DNA is TGTGCCAGCAGCTTCGGGGCGAACACTGAAGCTTTCTTT.

This clonotype has just a few counts. The chain carries TRBV18 and TRBJ2-3; D remains ambiguous. The germline gives CDR1 KGHSH, CDR2 LQKENI. CDR3 length: 15 residues. V was trimmed by 3 bases and J by 3 bases, leaving 13 bases between them. CDR3 sequence (DNA): TGTGCCAGCTCACCCCCCGCTTGGCCAACAGATACGCAGTATTTT. This codes for CASSPPAWPTDTQYF.

The chain links TRBV7-8 to TRBJ2-7; D is uncertain. The CDR3 spans 16 residues. Germline CDR1 reads SGHVS; CDR2 reads FQNEAQ. V was clipped by 1 base and J by 1 base, with 14 bases between them. CDR3 nucleotide sequence: TGTGCCAGCAGCTTAGAAATGGTTTCACCATCCTACGAGCAGTACTTC. It encodes CASSLEMVSPSYEQYF.

This clonotype was recorded at least ten times. The chain uses TRBV9 and TRBJ1-1; 7 positions match TRBD1. Germline V gene data show CDR1 as SGDLS and CDR2 as YYNGEE. The ends lost 2 bases at V and 6 bases at J; junction bases unmatched: 7. The CDR3 is 14 amino acids. The CDR3, as DNA: TGTGCCAGCAGCGTCGACAGGGCGGGGGCTGAAGCTTTCTTT. It encodes CASSVDRAGAEAFF.

This clonotype was counted between two and nine times. The J gene is TRBJ2-7, the V gene TRBV12-3 or TRBV12-4; no clear D gene. V shed 5 bases and J shed 1 base, with 9 bases lying between them. The CDR3 extends over 13 amino acids. CDR3 nucleotides: TGTGCCAGCAGTCGAGACCCTTCCTACGAGCAGTACTTC. This sequence encodes CASSRDPSYEQYF.